The 26 T cell receptor beta chains below all came from one sample that was sequenced in a study of CD8+ T cells in alopecia areata. Noted treatment: oral pan-JAK inhibitor, 5-10 mg twice daily. Extracted RNA was reverse transcribed into cDNA, the sequencing template. Using immunoSEQ multiplex PCR, the repertoire was profiled, and TCRdb retains in-frame clones only, with some absent. In the table there are more than 200,000 clones, less than 50% of which are singletons. The input for sequencing was CD4+ T cells sorted from blood, taken around week 37, from a patient treated with tofacitinib. All receptors derive from a human donor with alopecia areata.

This chain links TRBV5-6 with TRBJ2-3; D may be TRBD2 (7 bases). This CDR3 spans 14 amino acids. Germline loops: CDR1 SGHDT, CDR2 YYEEEE. Trimming removed 4 bases from V and 11 bases from J, with 20 bases in between. The CDR3 DNA reads as TGTGCCAGCAGCACAGGGTCGGCTAGCGGAGGGCAGTATTTT. Its protein product is CASSTGSASGGQYF.

This chain connects TRBV28 to TRBJ1-2, with 8 bases that match TRBD1. This CDR3 is built from 13 residues. The germline CDR1 and CDR2 sequences are MDHEN and SYDVKM. V lost 6 bases to trimming and J lost 8 bases; unmatched junction nucleotides: 8. In nucleotides, the CDR3 is TGTGCCAGCAGATTCCAGGGGGCGTGGGGCTACACCTTC. This sequence encodes CASRFQGAWGYTF.

This clone has more than one count but fewer than ten. This sequence joins TRBV20-1 and TRBJ2-5; no clear D. CDR1 is DFQATT, CDR2 SNEGSKA, per germline (reference sequence). V lost 6 bases and J 5 bases, leaving 10 bases between the germline ends. The CDR3 loop spans 11 amino acids. CDR3 DNA: TGCAGTGCCTCAGCAGAGGAGACCCAGTACTTC. It translates to CSASAEETQYF.

This rearrangement joins TRBV29-1 to TRBJ2-3; no definite D call. The CDR3 extends over 11 amino acids. The V gene's germline CDR1 is SQVTM and CDR2 ANQGSEA. With 7 bases removed from V and 7 bases from J, the gap between germline ends came to 12 bases. DNA of the CDR3: TGCAGCGCTCTAATACTAAATACGCAGTATTTT. Amino acids: CSALILNTQYF.

The chain uses TRBV7-8 and TRBJ2-3; D is perhaps TRBD1 or TRBD2 (5 bases each). Looked up from germline, CDR1 is SGHVS and CDR2 is FQNEAQ. The CDR3 spans 14 residues. Trimming shortened V by 0 bases and J by 6 bases, and 10 bases separated the two germline ends. For the CDR3, the DNA is TGTGCCAGCAGCTTAGCGGTTGAGGGGGATACGCAGTATTTT. Translating it yields CASSLAVEGDTQYF.

This sequence joins TRBV5-1 and TRBJ2-7, with D possibly TRBD2 on 6 matching bases. V was clipped by 4 bases and J by 3 bases, with 14 bases between them. The CDR3 has 14 residues. Germline CDR1 and CDR2: SGHRS and YFSETQ. CDR3 bases: TGCGCCAGCAGCCCCGGCGGGACGAACTACGAGCAGTACTTC. It translates to CASSPGGTNYEQYF.

This clone was seen only a few times. The V call is TRBV14, the J call TRBJ2-1; maybe TRBD2 (6 bases). The CDR3 runs to 16 residues. Looked up from germline, CDR1 is SGHDN and CDR2 is FVKESK. V gave up 2 bases and J gave up 10 bases, with 21 bases separating them. CDR3: CASSQPGPAGHPEQFF. As DNA, the CDR3 is TGTGCCAGCAGCCAACCCGGACCCGCGGGGCATCCAGAGCAGTTCTTC.

V gene TRBV7-9 combines with J gene TRBJ2-7; D unresolved. The V end was cut by 2 bases, the J end by 3 bases, with 5 bases between. Germline assignment: CDR1 SEHNR and CDR2 FQNEAQ (reference sequence). The CDR3 spans 12 residues. The CDR3 nucleotides are TGTGCCAGCAGCTTAACCAACTACGAGCAGTACTTC. This gives the protein CASSLTNYEQYF.

The chain is built from TRBV7-2 and TRBJ1-5, with D hard to call. The germline V gene encodes CDR1 SGHTA and CDR2 FQGNSA. The CDR3 sequence is 12 residues long. Trimming left V 5 bases short and J 6 bases short, with 8 bases between. The CDR3 DNA reads as TGTGCCAGCAGCCCGGACCTTCAGCCCCAGCATTTT. Encoded protein: CASSPDLQPQHF. Full variable domain (outside the CDR3, taken from reference TRBV7-2 and TRBJ1-5): GAGVSQSPSNKVTEKGKDVELRCDPISGHTALYWYRQSLGQGLEFLIYFQGNSAPDKSGLPSDRFSAERTGGSVSTLTIQRTQQEDSAVYLCASSPDLQPQHFGDGTRLSIL.

This clone was recorded a few times. Other DNA sequences from this sample encode an identical CDR3 as well. This chain connects TRBV20-1 to TRBJ1-2; D remains unclear. The CDR3 length is 11 residues. Germline CDR1 reads DFQATT; CDR2 reads SNEGSKA (reference sequence). The ends were cut back, 6 bases at V and 8 bases at J, with 13 bases in the middle. In nucleotides, the CDR3 is TGCAGTGCCCGAGAGGTGGAAGGCTACACCTTC. The encoded protein is CSAREVEGYTF.

The gene calls are TRBV30 and TRBJ2-7, with TRBD1 matching over 7 bases. The germline V gene encodes CDR1 GTSNPN and CDR2 SVGIG (reference sequence). J gave up 2 bases and V 8 bases, and 9 bases lay outside the gene matches. The CDR3 is 13 amino acids. CDR3 residues: CAGNRGRTYEQYF. The CDR3 DNA sequence: TGTGCCGGGAACAGGGGCCGTACCTACGAGCAGTACTTC.

The V and J genes are TRBV30 and TRBJ2-3; D remains unclear. The V end was cut by 2 bases, the J end by 1 base, with 10 bases between. This CDR3 is 14 amino acids long. Germline CDR1 is GTSNPN and CDR2 is SVGIG (reference sequence). The CDR3 DNA sequence: TGTGCCTGGAGTATCTTTGGGGGCACAGATACGCAGTATTTT. Amino acid sequence: CAWSIFGGTDTQYF.

A few counts support this clone. The chain recombines TRBV29-1 with TRBJ2-6; possibly TRBD2 for D (5 bases). Between the trimmed V and J ends, which lost 5 bases and 2 bases, there was a span of 7 bases. The germline V gene encodes CDR1 SQVTM and CDR2 ANQGSEA. CDR3 length: 13 amino acids. CDR3 amino acids: CSVMGAGANVLTF. DNA for the CDR3: TGCAGCGTTATGGGAGCTGGGGCCAACGTCCTGACTTTC. Combining the CDR3 with reference TRBV29-1 and TRBJ2-6 gives the whole variable domain SAVISQKPSRDICQRGTSLTIQCQVDSQVTMMFWYRQQPGQSLTLIATANQGSEATYESGFVIDKFPISRPNLTFSTLTVSNMSPEDSSIYLCSVMGAGANVLTFGAGSRLTVL.

The chain uses TRBV30 and TRBJ1-1; D is undetermined. Trimming pared 1 base from V and 3 bases from J, leaving 15 bases between. The germline V gene has CDR1 GTSNPN and CDR2 SVGIG (reference sequence). The CDR3 sequence is 15 residues long. CDR3 sequence: CAWSADPVGDTEAFF. In nucleotides, the CDR3 is TGTGCCTGGAGTGCCGACCCGGTTGGGGACACTGAAGCTTTCTTT.

This sequence joins TRBV6-6 and TRBJ1-2; 10 bases line up with TRBD1. From germline, CDR1 is MNHNY and CDR2 SVGAGI (reference sequence). V was pared by 7 bases and J by 4 bases, with 12 bases of the junction left unmatched. The CDR3 has 16 residues. The CDR3 reads CASTKPRDRGTYGYTF. In nucleotides, the CDR3 is TGTGCCAGCACCAAACCCAGGGACAGGGGTACCTATGGCTACACCTTC.

The J gene is TRBJ2-7, the V gene TRBV6-5; the match to TRBD1 covers 9 bases. Germline CDR1 is MNHEY and CDR2 is SVGAGI. After removal of 6 bases from V and 2 bases from J, the junction contained 8 bases not matched to a gene. The CDR3 runs to 15 residues. DNA for the CDR3: TGTGCCAGCAGCAAGGGGACAGGGCCGGCCTACGAGCAGTACTTC. Its protein is CASSKGTGPAYEQYF.

This chain joins TRBV27 and TRBJ2-7; D is ambiguous. The CDR3 spans 12 residues. Germline V gene lookup returns CDR1 MNHEY and CDR2 SMNVEV (reference sequence). V was clipped by 2 bases and J by 4 bases, with 6 bases between them. For the CDR3, the DNA is TGTGCCAGCAGTTTACTCGGATACGAGCAGTACTTC. Residues: CASSLLGYEQYF.

J is TRBJ2-7 and V is TRBV6-6; a possible D gene is TRBD2 (5 bases). This CDR3 comprises 12 residues. CDR1 and CDR2 from the germline V gene are MNHNY and SVGAGI (reference sequence). V was cut by 7 bases and J by 2 bases, with 9 bases left in between. The CDR3 DNA sequence: TGTGCCAGCACGTCCGGGGCCTACGAGCAGTACTTC. Translated, it gives CASTSGAYEQYF.

V gene TRBV11-2 combines with J gene TRBJ2-5; 10 bases fit TRBD1. V lost 4 bases and J lost 4; bases outside the gene matches: 6. The CDR3 contains 15 residues. CDR1 and CDR2 from the germline V gene are SGHAT and FQNNGV. CDR3 in amino acids: CASSWGQGNGETQYF. In DNA, the CDR3 is TGTGCCAGCAGCTGGGGACAGGGGAACGGAGAGACCCAGTACTTC.

The rearrangement links TRBV11-2 to TRBJ2-3; TRBD2 agrees at 10 bases. Germline values: CDR1 SGHAT, CDR2 FQNNGV. The CDR3 loop spans 15 amino acids. Trimming removed 4 bases from V and 3 bases from J; junction bases left unmatched: 4. CDR3 nucleotides: TGTGCCAGCAGCTCAACTAGCGGGAAGACAGATACGCAGTATTTT. Amino acid sequence: CASSSTSGKTDTQYF.

This chain joins TRBV5-1 and TRBJ2-7, with TRBD1 matching 10 bases. This CDR3 is 15 amino acids long. V gave up 4 bases and J gave up 7 bases; unmatched junction bases: 11. Germline CDR1 reads SGHRS; CDR2 reads YFSETQ. The DNA for the CDR3 is TGCGCCAGCAGCGAGACCGGGACAGGGGCAGGAGAGCAGTACTTC. This gives the protein CASSETGTGAGEQYF.

The chain uses TRBV29-1 and TRBJ1-2; D call uncertain. V lost 3 bases and J lost 7, with 12 bases in between. Per the germline V gene, CDR1 is SQVTM and CDR2 is ANQGSEA. The CDR3 spans 12 residues. The DNA for the CDR3 is TGCAGCGTTGAGACCCGGTCGGGTGGCTACACCTTC. Translation: CSVETRSGGYTF.

The rearrangement joins TRBV7-3 to TRBJ2-7, with a possible D match to TRBD1 (6 bases). Germline-derived CDR1 and CDR2 are SGHTA and FQGTGA. V was trimmed by 5 bases and J by 9 bases, leaving 23 bases between them. This CDR3 region has 15 residues. The CDR3 reads CASSPGAGEGLRQYF. Here the CDR3 DNA reads TGTGCCAGCAGCCCAGGGGCAGGAGAGGGCCTAAGGCAGTACTTC.

The chain joins TRBV4-3 to TRBJ2-1; D not resolved. V was cut by 6 bases and J by 5 bases, with 11 bases left in between. The CDR3 extends over 13 amino acids. Germline values: CDR1 LGHNA, CDR2 YSLEER. DNA for the CDR3: TGCGCCAGCAGTCAAAACTCAGACAATGAGCAGTTCTTC. Translation gives CASSQNSDNEQFF.

This clone was detected only a few times. CDR3: CASSRPGETQYF. CDR3 bases: TGTGCCAGCTCTCGGCCCGGGGAGACCCAGTACTTC. The chain uses TRBV7-9 and TRBJ2-5; D gene uncertain. V was cut by 8 bases and J by 5 bases, with 12 bases left in between. CDR3 size: 12 residues. The germline V gene encodes CDR1 SEHNR and CDR2 FQNEAQ (reference sequence). Variable domain in full (rest from reference TRBV7-9 and TRBJ2-5): DTGVSQNPRHKITKRGQNVTFRCDPISEHNRLYWYRQTLGQGPEFLTYFQNEAQLEKSRLLSDRFSAERPKGSFSTLEIQRTEQGDSAMYLCASSRPGETQYFGPGTRLLVL.

This clone was seen a handful of times. This chain links TRBV14 with TRBJ1-2; 9 bases are a match to TRBD1. Per germline, CDR1 SGHDN and CDR2 FVKESK. The length of the CDR3 is 15 residues. Trimming took 4 bases from V and 8 from J; bases not matched to a gene: 11. This CDR3 reads CASSPTRDRDGGYTF. CDR3 nucleotide sequence: TGTGCCAGCAGCCCGACCCGGGACAGGGATGGGGGCTACACCTTC.